Listed below are T cell receptor beta chains from one sample, sequenced in a study of blood T cell repertoires in COVID-19. Repertoires were generated with immunoSEQ multiplex PCR, while TCRdb's copy carries only in-frame clones and drops some. The sample has 120,000 to 150,000 clones, roughly 86% seen once. Source material: peripheral blood. Receptors were obtained from a woman in her forties or fifties with acute or convalescent COVID-19. Both conserved end residues are part of each CDR3. A D gene is named only where the DNA matches it firmly. The size entry is marked missing in some rows and otherwise reads once, few, many or a size class.

j_gene: TRBJ2-1; abundance: .; v_gene: TRBV18; d_gene: TRBD1; CDR3nt: TGTGCCAGCTCACCAGTCGGGACAGGGTACAATGAGCAGTTCTTC; CDR3aa: CASSPVGTGYNEQFF
j_gene: TRBJ2-6; abundance: .; v_gene: TRBV15; d_gene: TRBD1; CDR3nt: TGTGCCACCAGCTGGACAGGGTCCGTCCTGACTTTC; CDR3aa: CATSWTGSVLTF
j_gene: TRBJ1-1; abundance: once; v_gene: TRBV19; d_gene: .; CDR3nt: TGTGCCAGTAGTTCCCCCCGAGCTGCTGGGAACACTGAAGCTTTCTTT; CDR3aa: CASSSPRAAGNTEAFF
j_gene: TRBJ2-7; abundance: .; v_gene: TRBV4-1; d_gene: TRBD1; CDR3nt: TGCGCCAGCAGCCAAGTGACAGGGGAATACGAGCAGTACTTC; CDR3aa: CASSQVTGEYEQYF
j_gene: TRBJ1-4; abundance: .; v_gene: TRBV4-2; d_gene: .; CDR3nt: TGTGCCAGCAGCCAAGGAGGAGAAAAACTGTTTTTT; CDR3aa: CASSQGGEKLFF
j_gene: TRBJ1-1; abundance: .; v_gene: TRBV6-1; d_gene: TRBD1; CDR3nt: TGTGCCAGCAGAGAAGGGACAGGGGGGAACACTGAAGCTTTCTTT; CDR3aa: CASREGTGGNTEAFF
j_gene: TRBJ1-1; abundance: .; v_gene: TRBV7-9; d_gene: .; CDR3nt: TGTGCCAGCAGCTTAGAAGGGGCTCGGAGCACTGAAGCTTTCTTT; CDR3aa: CASSLEGARSTEAFF
j_gene: TRBJ1-2; abundance: .; v_gene: TRBV7-3; d_gene: TRBD1; CDR3nt: TGTGCCAGCAGCCAAGGAGGACAGGTTTATGGCTACACCTTC; CDR3aa: CASSQGGQVYGYTF
j_gene: TRBJ1-4; abundance: .; v_gene: TRBV6-5; d_gene: TRBD1; CDR3nt: TGTGCCAGTCGGCAGGGGGGTGAGGGAGAAAAACTGTTTTTT; CDR3aa: CASRQGGEGEKLFF
j_gene: TRBJ2-1; abundance: .; v_gene: TRBV9; d_gene: .; CDR3nt: TGTGCCAGCAGCGTAAGGTCGGGAGTCATCCATGAGCAGTTCTTC; CDR3aa: CASSVRSGVIHEQFF
j_gene: TRBJ2-2; abundance: .; v_gene: TRBV19; d_gene: .; CDR3nt: TGTGCCAGTAGAAGTCTTTTGAGCCCCGGGGAGCTGTTTTTT; CDR3aa: CASRSLLSPGELFF
j_gene: TRBJ1-1; abundance: .; v_gene: TRBV18; d_gene: .; CDR3nt: TGTGCCAGCTCACCTACAGGGTCGAACACTGAAGCTTTCTTT; CDR3aa: CASSPTGSNTEAFF
j_gene: TRBJ2-7; abundance: .; v_gene: TRBV28; d_gene: TRBD2; CDR3nt: TGTGCCAGCCCACCGGGACTAGCGGATTCCTACGAGCAGTACTTC; CDR3aa: CASPPGLADSYEQYF
j_gene: TRBJ2-1; abundance: .; v_gene: TRBV7-3; d_gene: TRBD1; CDR3nt: TGTGCCAGCAGCTCCGGGACAGGGCATAATGAGCAGTTCTTC; CDR3aa: CASSSGTGHNEQFF
j_gene: TRBJ1-4; abundance: .; v_gene: TRBV27; d_gene: TRBD1; CDR3nt: TGTGCCAGCAGTTTAGACGGGACAGGGAGTGAAAAACTGTTTTTT; CDR3aa: CASSLDGTGSEKLFF
j_gene: TRBJ2-3; abundance: .; v_gene: TRBV10-3; d_gene: TRBD2; CDR3nt: TGTGCCATCAGTGAGTACGCGGGGGGGCCGTCAGATACGCAGTATTTT; CDR3aa: CAISEYAGGPSDTQYF
j_gene: TRBJ1-1; abundance: .; v_gene: TRBV6-5; d_gene: TRBD1; CDR3nt: TGTGCCAGCAGAAGACAGGGGAACATGAACACTGAAGCTTTCTTT; CDR3aa: CASRRQGNMNTEAFF
j_gene: TRBJ2-3; abundance: .; v_gene: TRBV27; d_gene: .; CDR3nt: TGTGCCAGCAGTTTCGTGGCGGGGTTCCAAAATACGCAGTATTTT; CDR3aa: CASSFVAGFQNTQYF
j_gene: TRBJ2-3; abundance: .; v_gene: TRBV30; d_gene: TRBD2; CDR3nt: TGTGCCTGGAGTGCGAGCGGGAGAACAGATACGCAGTATTTT; CDR3aa: CAWSASGRTDTQYF
j_gene: TRBJ1-1; abundance: .; v_gene: TRBV2; d_gene: TRBD1; CDR3nt: TGTGCCAGCAGTCGGGACAGGGGGGGAGACACTGAAGCTTTCTTT; CDR3aa: CASSRDRGGDTEAFF
j_gene: TRBJ2-1; abundance: .; v_gene: TRBV27; d_gene: .; CDR3nt: TGTGCCAGCAGTTTCACGGTAGCGACCGAGCAGTTCTTC; CDR3aa: CASSFTVATEQFF
j_gene: TRBJ1-1; abundance: .; v_gene: TRBV6-5; d_gene: .; CDR3nt: TGTGCATTGGGGCGGAAAGACACTGAAGCTTTCTTT; CDR3aa: CALGRKDTEAFF
j_gene: TRBJ1-2; abundance: .; v_gene: TRBV29-1; d_gene: TRBD1; CDR3nt: TGCAGCGTTGAAGATCGAGGGACAGCAGTTTTCTTC; CDR3aa: CSVEDRGTAVFF
j_gene: TRBJ2-1; abundance: .; v_gene: TRBV5-6; d_gene: TRBD1; CDR3nt: TGTGCCAGCAGCAGGGACAGGGGGCTCTATGATGAGCAGTTCTTC; CDR3aa: CASSRDRGLYDEQFF
j_gene: TRBJ2-5; abundance: .; v_gene: TRBV6-6; d_gene: TRBD1; CDR3nt: TGTGCCAGCAGTTACCCACAGGGGGGAGAGACCCAGTACTTC; CDR3aa: CASSYPQGGETQYF
j_gene: TRBJ2-1; abundance: .; v_gene: TRBV13; d_gene: .; CDR3nt: TGTGCCAGCAGCTCCATTTTAGAAGTCGGTCCGGGGTCTCACAATGAGCAGTTCTTC; CDR3aa: CASSSILEVGPGSHNEQFF
j_gene: TRBJ2-7; abundance: .; v_gene: TRBV25-1; d_gene: .; CDR3nt: TGTGCCAGCAGTGATTTCCGGGGGAGCTCCTACGAGCAGTACTTC; CDR3aa: CASSDFRGSSYEQYF
j_gene: TRBJ2-5; abundance: .; v_gene: TRBV23-1; d_gene: TRBD2; CDR3nt: TGCGCCAGCAGTCAATCGGGAGCGGGAGGGTTCCAAGAGACCCAGTACTTC; CDR3aa: CASSQSGAGGFQETQYF
j_gene: TRBJ1-1; abundance: .; v_gene: TRBV10-3; d_gene: .; CDR3nt: TGTGCCATCATGAGGGATAAAAACACTGAAGCTTTCTTT; CDR3aa: CAIMRDKNTEAFF
j_gene: TRBJ1-4; abundance: .; v_gene: TRBV11-3; d_gene: .; CDR3nt: TGTGCCAGCAGCTTAGACCCAGCTAGAAGGAGCACTAATGAAAAACTGTTTTTT; CDR3aa: CASSLDPARRSTNEKLFF
j_gene: TRBJ1-3; abundance: .; v_gene: TRBV27; d_gene: .; CDR3nt: TGTGCCAGCAGTTTAAATCAGGATTCTGGAAACACCATATATTTT; CDR3aa: CASSLNQDSGNTIYF
j_gene: TRBJ1-3; abundance: once; v_gene: TRBV6-1; d_gene: .; CDR3nt: TGTGCCAGCAGTGATCAGCCTATTACAGGCGTCCGGGGAAACACCATATATTTT; CDR3aa: CASSDQPITGVRGNTIYF
j_gene: TRBJ2-7; abundance: .; v_gene: TRBV5-1; d_gene: TRBD2; CDR3nt: TGCGCCAGCAGCTTGGCAGCGGGAGTTCCCGAGCAGTACTTC; CDR3aa: CASSLAAGVPEQYF
j_gene: TRBJ1-2; abundance: few; v_gene: TRBV3-1/TRBV3-2; d_gene: TRBD1; CDR3nt: TGTGCCACCACCGGGACAGATTATGGCTACACCTTC; CDR3aa: CATTGTDYGYTF
j_gene: TRBJ1-2; abundance: .; v_gene: TRBV6-1; d_gene: TRBD1; CDR3nt: TGTGCCAGCAGTGAAGTCTACCGGACAGGGTATGGCTACACCTTC; CDR3aa: CASSEVYRTGYGYTF
j_gene: TRBJ1-5; abundance: .; v_gene: TRBV23-1; d_gene: .; CDR3nt: TGCGCCAGCAGTCAACCCCCGGGACACCCCTCGAAGCATAGCAATCAGCCCCAGCATTTT; CDR3aa: CASSQPPGHPSKHSNQPQHF
j_gene: TRBJ2-3; abundance: .; v_gene: TRBV10-3; d_gene: TRBD2; CDR3nt: TGTGCCATCAGCGGACTAGCGGGGACGGATACGCAGTATTTT; CDR3aa: CAISGLAGTDTQYF
j_gene: TRBJ2-1; abundance: .; v_gene: TRBV29-1; d_gene: TRBD2; CDR3nt: TGCAGCGTTGAGCCGACTAGCGGGGGAGGTAATGAGCAGTTCTTC; CDR3aa: CSVEPTSGGGNEQFF
j_gene: TRBJ2-3; abundance: .; v_gene: TRBV6-6; d_gene: TRBD2; CDR3nt: TGTGCCAGCAGTCGGACTAGTAGAACAGATACGCAGTATTTT; CDR3aa: CASSRTSRTDTQYF